These 19 T cell receptor beta chains were sequenced from one sample in a study of T cell responses to AZD1222 COVID-19 vaccine. The data were produced by immunoSEQ multiplex PCR, yet TCRdb's version contains in-frame clones alone and is incomplete. The table lists some 130,000 clones, 91% of them singletons. Specimen: peripheral blood, collected on day 0 of AZD1222 vaccination. These receptors came from an adult in good health.

Only one count was recorded for this clone. The chain is built from TRBV5-1 and TRBJ2-1; 9 bases fit TRBD1. Germline trimming cut 8 bases from V and 2 bases from J; bases unmatched to any gene: 8. The CDR3 spans 15 residues. In germline, CDR1 is SGHRS, CDR2 YFSETQ. CDR3 DNA: TGCGCCAGTTCAACGGGACAGGGTACCTACAATGAGCAGTTCTTC. This encodes CASSTGQGTYNEQFF. The entire variable domain, with the rest obtained from reference TRBV5-1 and TRBJ2-1, is as follows: KAGVTQTPRYLIKTRGQQVTLSCSPISGHRSVSWYQQTPGQGLQFLFEYFSETQRNKGNFPGRFSGRQFSNSRSEMNVSTLELGDSALYLCASSTGQGTYNEQFFGPGTRLTVL.

This clone was seen a single time. The chain has TRBV20-1 and TRBJ1-1; perhaps TRBD1 as D (5 bases). CDR1 DFQATT and CDR2 SNEGSKA come from the germline V gene (reference sequence). The V gene lost 5 bases and the J gene lost 11 bases, with 15 bases spanning the gap. There are 11 residues in the CDR3. The CDR3 DNA reads TGCAGTGCTGGGGCGGTTACCGGGGCTTTCTTT. Protein: CSAGAVTGAFF.

The chain combines TRBV4-1 with TRBJ2-7, with TRBD1 identical over 10 bases. The CDR3 spans 15 residues. Germline V gives CDR1 MGHRA, CDR2 YSYEKL. Losses at the gene ends were 4 bases for V and 7 bases for J; bases not matched to a gene: 10. CDR3 residues: CASSPLDRDRGEQYF. CDR3 bases: TGCGCCAGCAGCCCTCTTGACCGGGACAGGGGAGAGCAGTACTTC.

This chain joins TRBV9 and TRBJ2-2; D ambiguous. In germline, CDR1 is SGDLS, CDR2 YYNGEE. Trimming took 0 bases from V and 7 from J, leaving 16 bases between them. The CDR3 is 16 amino acids. This chain's CDR3 is CASSVDFGQTGGELFF. As DNA, the CDR3 is TGTGCCAGCAGCGTAGATTTCGGTCAGACCGGCGGGGAGCTGTTTTTT.

This sequence joins TRBV6-1 and TRBJ1-2, with D hard to call. The CDR3 consists of 17 residues. Trimming shortened V by 1 base and J by 3 bases, and 18 bases separated the two germline ends. The germline gives CDR1 MNHNS, CDR2 SASEGT. The CDR3 bases are TGTGCCAGCAGTGAAGGAGGAGTGTCGATCGGGGACTATGGCTACACCTTC. This sequence encodes CASSEGGVSIGDYGYTF.

The chain has TRBV7-2 and TRBJ1-5, with a tentative D call TRBD1 (6 bases). Germline V gene data show CDR1 as SGHTA and CDR2 as FQGNSA. CDR3 length: 15 amino acids. V was clipped by 1 base and J by 3 bases, with 10 bases between them. CDR3 in amino acids: CASSLEGHANQPQHF. CDR3 nucleotides: TGTGCCAGCAGCTTAGAGGGACACGCCAATCAGCCCCAGCATTTT.

This sequence joins TRBV5-4 and TRBJ1-1, with 11 bases that match TRBD1. Germline V gene data show CDR1 as SGHNT and CDR2 as YYREEE (reference sequence). This CDR3 is built from 15 residues. The J segment lost 7 bases and the V segment lost 4 bases, leaving 9 bases of the junction unmatched. CDR3 in DNA: TGTGCCAGCAGCCGCCGGGACAGGGGGAGCATTGAAGCTTTCTTT. Amino acids: CASSRRDRGSIEAFF.

This chain joins TRBV5-6 and TRBJ2-2; D could derive from TRBD1 or TRBD2 (5 bases each). The CDR3 is 18 residues long. V lost 3 bases and J lost 4, with 22 bases in between. Germline V CDR1 and CDR2: SGHDT, YYEEEE. This CDR3 is CASSSGRMPRVGTGELFF. Written as DNA, the CDR3 is TGTGCCAGCAGCTCGGGACGGATGCCCCGGGTTGGCACCGGGGAGCTGTTTTTT.

The rearrangement joins TRBV18 to TRBJ2-3; D is unclear. With 1 base removed from V and 6 bases from J, the gap between germline ends came to 11 bases. This CDR3 comprises 14 residues. Germline V CDR1 and CDR2: KGHSH, LQKENI. The CDR3 protein is CASSPLVNRDTQYF. The CDR3 DNA follows: TGTGCCAGCTCACCACTCGTAAATAGGGATACGCAGTATTTT. The full variable domain, with the rest looked up from reference TRBV18 and TRBJ2-3, is NAGVMQNPRHLVRRRGQEARLRCSPMKGHSHVYWYRQLPEEGLKFMVYLQKENIIDESGMPKERFSAEFPKEGPSILRIQQVVRGDSAAYFCASSPLVNRDTQYFGPGTRLTVL.

In DNA, the CDR3 is TGTGCCAGCAGCAAAGCGGGGCACTGCTATGGCTACACCTTC. As protein: CASSKAGHCYGYTF. This rearrangement joins TRBV21-1 to TRBJ1-2; TRBD1 was called by the table and not checked on the DNA. TRBV21-1 counts as a pseudogene. CDR3 size: 14 residues.

J is TRBJ1-4 and V is TRBV1; TRBD1, as called in the table, went unchecked against the DNA. TRBV1 is annotated as a pseudogene. The CDR3 is made up of 17 amino acids. CDR3 DNA sequence: TGCACCAGCTACCGGGACAGGGGGCGCGGGGAGGAGGAAAAACTGTTTTTT. Translated: CTSYRDRGRGEEEKLFF.

The genes are TRBV7-9 and TRBJ2-2; 10 bases match TRBD2. In germline, CDR1 is SEHNR, CDR2 FQNEAQ (reference sequence). The CDR3 consists of 13 residues. Trimming removed 8 bases from V and 8 bases from J; junction bases left unmatched: 5. The CDR3 spells CASVTGLAGELFF. Written as DNA, the CDR3 is TGTGCCAGCGTAACGGGACTAGCGGGGGAGCTGTTTTTT.

This sequence joins TRBV3-1 (or the pseudogene TRBV3-2) and TRBJ2-5; 7 bases map to TRBD2. V shed 4 bases, J shed 0 bases, and the junction held 2 bases outside the gene matches. The CDR3 loop spans 14 amino acids. Germline V CDR1 and CDR2: LGHDT, YNNKEL (reference sequence). The CDR3 nucleotides are TGTGCCAGCAGCCCGGGGGGTGACCAAGAGACCCAGTACTTC. It encodes CASSPGGDQETQYF.

This chain joins TRBV7-8 and TRBJ2-7; 13 bases fit TRBD2. The germline V gene has CDR1 SGHVS and CDR2 FQNEAQ. This CDR3 spans 16 amino acids. Unmatched junction bases numbered 10, after V lost 6 bases and J lost 5 bases. CDR3 sequence: CASSQRLAGGLHEQYF. The DNA of the CDR3 is TGTGCCAGCAGTCAACGACTAGCGGGAGGTTTACACGAGCAGTACTTC.

The V gene is TRBV28, the J gene TRBJ2-1; possibly TRBD2 for D (7 bases). Germline CDR1 is MDHEN and CDR2 is SYDVKM. Trimming took off 7 bases at V and 0 bases at J, with 19 bases between the two ends. The CDR3 covers 17 residues. CDR3 sequence: CASIPPGGPTSYNEQFF. DNA for the CDR3: TGTGCCAGCATACCCCCCGGGGGGCCAACCTCCTACAATGAGCAGTTCTTC.

The chain joins TRBV28 to TRBJ2-1; D tentatively fits TRBD1 or TRBD2 (6 bases each). Trimming took 5 bases from V and 7 from J, leaving 18 bases between them. Germline CDR1 MDHEN, CDR2 SYDVKM. This CDR3 comprises 15 residues. The CDR3 sequence is CASSPLSGAVNEQFF. The DNA for the CDR3 is TGTGCCAGCAGTCCCCTCTCGGGGGCGGTAAATGAGCAGTTCTTC.

V gene TRBV11-3 combines with J gene TRBJ2-1, with TRBD2 matching 15 bases. In germline, CDR1 is SGHNT, CDR2 YENEEA. V dropped 3 bases and J dropped 7; count of bases not matched to a gene: 7. The CDR3 covers 17 residues. The CDR3 sequence: CASSFPGTSGGLNEQFF. The CDR3 DNA reads TGTGCCAGCAGCTTCCCCGGGACTAGCGGGGGGCTAAATGAGCAGTTCTTC.

In DNA, the CDR3 is TGTGCCAGCAGCTTACGAGGGACGAACACCGGGGAGCTGTTTTTT. Its protein product is CASSLRGTNTGELFF. J is TRBJ2-2 and V is TRBV7-9; TRBD2 is a possible D gene (5 bases). V dropped 2 bases and J dropped 0 bases, with 7 bases sitting between them. The CDR3 has 15 amino acids. Germline CDR1 is SEHNR and CDR2 is FQNEAQ (reference sequence).

The chain uses TRBV9 and TRBJ2-3, with 7 bases identical to TRBD2. The germline gives CDR1 SGDLS, CDR2 YYNGEE. The CDR3 totals 14 residues. V dropped 4 bases and J dropped 4; count of bases not matched to a gene: 6. The CDR3 protein is CASSPGTTPDTQYF. CDR3 nucleotides: TGTGCCAGCAGCCCCGGGACTACCCCAGATACGCAGTATTTT.